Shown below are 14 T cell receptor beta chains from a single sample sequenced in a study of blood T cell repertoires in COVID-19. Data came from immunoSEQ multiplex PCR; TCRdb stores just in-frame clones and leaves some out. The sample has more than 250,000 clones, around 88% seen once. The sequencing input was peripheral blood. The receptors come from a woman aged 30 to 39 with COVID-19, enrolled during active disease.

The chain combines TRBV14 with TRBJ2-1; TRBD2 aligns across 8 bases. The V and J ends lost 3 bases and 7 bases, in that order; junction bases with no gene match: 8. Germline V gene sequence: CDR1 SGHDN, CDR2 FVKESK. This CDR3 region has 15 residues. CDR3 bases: TGTGCCAGCAGCCATCATCCGGGGGGGTCGAATGAGCAGTTCTTC. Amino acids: CASSHHPGGSNEQFF.

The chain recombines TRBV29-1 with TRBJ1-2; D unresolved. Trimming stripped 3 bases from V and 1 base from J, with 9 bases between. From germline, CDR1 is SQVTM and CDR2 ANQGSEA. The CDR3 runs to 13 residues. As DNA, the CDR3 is TGCAGCGTTGATGCGGGCCTTAACTATGGCTACACCTTC. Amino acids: CSVDAGLNYGYTF.

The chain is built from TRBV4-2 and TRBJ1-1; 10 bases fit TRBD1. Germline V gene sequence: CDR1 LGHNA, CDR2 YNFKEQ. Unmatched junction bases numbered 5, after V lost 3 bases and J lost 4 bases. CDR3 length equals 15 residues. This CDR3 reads CASSQRQGAVTEAFF. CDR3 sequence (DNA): TGTGCCAGCAGCCAGAGACAGGGGGCGGTCACTGAAGCTTTCTTT.

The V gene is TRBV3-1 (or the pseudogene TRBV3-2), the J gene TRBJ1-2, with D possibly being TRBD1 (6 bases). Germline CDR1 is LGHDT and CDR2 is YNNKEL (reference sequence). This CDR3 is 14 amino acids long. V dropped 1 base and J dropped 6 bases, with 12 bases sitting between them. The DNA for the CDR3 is TGTGCCAGCAGCCAAGGGGGGACAAGCCATGGCTACACCTTC. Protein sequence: CASSQGGTSHGYTF.

The CDR3 loop is CASSLGSSEKLFF. The CDR3 DNA follows: TGTGCCAGCAGCTTGGGTAGTTCCGAAAAACTGTTTTTT. The J gene is TRBJ1-4, the V gene TRBV5-4; the D is unclear. CDR1 is SGHNT and CDR2 is YYREEE in the germline V gene (reference sequence). The ends were cut back, 0 bases at V and 8 bases at J, with 8 bases in the middle. CDR3 length equals 13 residues.

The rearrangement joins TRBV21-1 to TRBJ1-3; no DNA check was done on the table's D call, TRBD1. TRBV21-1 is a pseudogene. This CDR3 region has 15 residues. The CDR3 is CASSKWAVYGNTIYF. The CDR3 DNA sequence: TGTGCCAGCAGCAAATGGGCAGTTTATGGAAACACCATATATTTT.

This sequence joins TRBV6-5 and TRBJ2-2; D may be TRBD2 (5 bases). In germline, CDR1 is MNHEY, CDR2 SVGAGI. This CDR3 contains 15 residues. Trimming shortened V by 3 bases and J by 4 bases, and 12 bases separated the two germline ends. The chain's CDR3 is CASSYLGVATGELFF. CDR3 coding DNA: TGTGCCAGCAGTTATCTCGGGGTGGCCACCGGGGAGCTGTTTTTT.

The CDR3 loop reads CASSLGAGVSYTF. CDR3 bases: TGTGCCAGCAGTTTAGGGGCAGGGGTTAGCTACACCTTC. The chain is built from TRBV28 and TRBJ1-2, with a weak D call TRBD1 (6 bases). The CDR3 runs to 13 residues. Trimming cost V 2 bases and J 9 bases, with 13 bases left between them. Germline loops: CDR1 MDHEN, CDR2 SYDVKM.

The CDR3 protein is CASSPRRDNSPLHF. DNA for the CDR3: TGTGCCAGCAGCCCGCGACGGGATAATTCACCCCTCCACTTT. The chain has TRBV9 and TRBJ1-6; D uncertain. Germline V gene lookup returns CDR1 SGDLS and CDR2 YYNGEE. Between the trimmed V and J ends, which lost 4 bases and 5 bases, there was a span of 10 bases. CDR3 length: 14 residues.

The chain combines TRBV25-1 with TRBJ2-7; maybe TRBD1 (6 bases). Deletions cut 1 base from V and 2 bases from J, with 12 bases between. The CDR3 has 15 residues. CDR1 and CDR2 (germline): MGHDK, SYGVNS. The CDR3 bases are TGTGCCAGCAGTGAATCGGTCCCAGGGGCCTACGAGCAGTACTTC. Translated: CASSESVPGAYEQYF.

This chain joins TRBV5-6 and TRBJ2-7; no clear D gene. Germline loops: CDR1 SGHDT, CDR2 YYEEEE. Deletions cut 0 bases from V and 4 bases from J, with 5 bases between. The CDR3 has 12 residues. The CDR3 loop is CASSLGTYEQYV. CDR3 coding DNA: TGTGCCAGCAGCTTGGGCACTTACGAGCAGTACGTC.

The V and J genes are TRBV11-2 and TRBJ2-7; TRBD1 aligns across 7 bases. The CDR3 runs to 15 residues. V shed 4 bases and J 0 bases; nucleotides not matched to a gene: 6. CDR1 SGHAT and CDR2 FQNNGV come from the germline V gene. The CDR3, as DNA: TGTGCCAGCAGCTCCCTCCGGGACAGCTCCTACGAGCAGTACTTC. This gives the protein CASSSLRDSSYEQYF.

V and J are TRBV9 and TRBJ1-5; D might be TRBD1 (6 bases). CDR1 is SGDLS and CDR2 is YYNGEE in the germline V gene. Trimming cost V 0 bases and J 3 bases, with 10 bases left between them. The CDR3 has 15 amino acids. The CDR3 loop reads CASSVGGQYNQPQHF. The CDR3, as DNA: TGTGCCAGCAGCGTAGGAGGACAGTACAATCAGCCCCAGCATTTT.

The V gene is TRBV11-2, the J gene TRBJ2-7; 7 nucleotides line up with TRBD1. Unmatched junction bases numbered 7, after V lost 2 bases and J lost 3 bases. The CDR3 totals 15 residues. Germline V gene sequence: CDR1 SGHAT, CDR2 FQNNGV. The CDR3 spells CASSLSWTGDYEQYF. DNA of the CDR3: TGTGCCAGCAGCTTATCGTGGACAGGAGACTACGAGCAGTACTTC.